The 24 T cell receptor beta chains in this list originate from one sample, sequenced in a study of shared clonotypes between healthy human individuals. Method: immunoSEQ multiplex PCR; TCRdb's copy keeps in-frame clones and lacks some. Of over 400,000 clones in the sample, 60% to 80% were seen once. Input material: PBMCs. Receptors originate from a woman in her 40s in good health. Some clones in this sample may be carry-over from other donors' samples.

J is TRBJ1-4 and V is TRBV4-1, with D tentatively TRBD1 (5 bases). The germline V gene has CDR1 MGHRA and CDR2 YSYEKL. Trimming left V 0 bases short and J 4 bases short, with 15 bases between. The CDR3 spans 17 residues. The CDR3 region is CASSQDPPRVLNEKLFF. CDR3 nucleotide sequence: TGCGCCAGCAGCCAAGACCCCCCCAGGGTCCTTAATGAAAAACTGTTTTTT.

This chain links TRBV9 with TRBJ1-4; 9 nucleotides match TRBD1. CDR3 length equals 15 residues. Germline trimming cut 7 bases from V and 4 bases from J; bases unmatched to any gene: 8. From germline, CDR1 is SGDLS and CDR2 YYNGEE. The CDR3 spells CASGPGGQGNEKLFF. The CDR3 DNA sequence: TGTGCCAGCGGCCCCGGGGGACAGGGTAATGAAAAACTGTTTTTT.

This clone was seen only a few times. The genes are TRBV7-9 and TRBJ2-1; TRBD1 matches 9 bases. Trimming at V came to 6 bases and at J to 7 bases, leaving 10 bases not matched to a gene. Per the germline V gene, CDR1 is SEHNR and CDR2 is FQNEAQ (reference sequence). The CDR3 is 15 residues long. CDR3 nucleotide sequence: TGTGCCAGCAGTGCGTGGGGACAGGGAGGTAATGAGCAGTTCTTC. Protein sequence: CASSAWGQGGNEQFF.

This sequence joins TRBV11-2 and TRBJ2-1; 9 bases are a match to TRBD2. This CDR3 region has 19 residues. With 4 bases clipped from V and 7 bases from J, the junction kept 20 bases outside the gene matches. The germline V gene encodes CDR1 SGHAT and CDR2 FQNNGV. CDR3 in amino acids: CASSSSGLAYAVSGNEQFF. The DNA for the CDR3 is TGTGCCAGCAGCTCTTCGGGACTAGCCTATGCCGTCTCGGGTAATGAGCAGTTCTTC.

V is TRBV18 and J is TRBJ2-7, with 9 positions matching TRBD1. The CDR3 contains 17 residues. V lost 2 bases to trimming and J lost 2 bases; unmatched junction nucleotides: 10. Germline CDR1 KGHSH, CDR2 LQKENI. Here the CDR3 reads CASSPDYGTGKPYEQYF. DNA for the CDR3: TGTGCCAGCTCACCAGACTACGGGACAGGGAAACCCTACGAGCAGTACTTC.

The chain recombines TRBV28 with TRBJ2-7; 7 nucleotides align to TRBD2. Trimming took 3 bases from V and 4 from J; bases not matched to a gene: 6. Per germline, CDR1 MDHEN and CDR2 SYDVKM. This CDR3 comprises 14 residues. CDR3 bases: TGTGCCAGCAGTTTTGGACTAGAGATTTACGAGCAGTACTTC. Protein product: CASSFGLEIYEQYF.

V is TRBV28 and J is TRBJ2-1; D possibly corresponds to TRBD1 (5 bases). Germline CDR1 reads MDHEN; CDR2 reads SYDVKM. The CDR3 has 12 amino acids. The V gene lost 3 bases and the J gene lost 13 bases, with 13 bases spanning the gap. Here the CDR3 reads CASSFDDSKQFF. Here the CDR3 DNA reads TGTGCCAGCAGTTTCGACGACAGCAAACAGTTCTTC. The whole variable domain, remainder taken from reference TRBV28 and TRBJ2-1, is DVKVTQSSRYLVKRTGEKVFLECVQDMDHENMFWYRQDPGLGLRLIYFSYDVKMKEKGDIPEGYSVSREKKERFSLILESASTNQTSMYLCASSFDDSKQFFGPGTRLTVL.

V and J are TRBV6-5 and TRBJ2-2; 7 nucleotides line up with TRBD2. Looked up from germline, CDR1 is MNHEY and CDR2 is SVGAGI. The CDR3 consists of 15 residues. After removal of 6 bases from V and 6 bases from J, the junction contained 10 bases not matched to a gene. CDR3 coding DNA: TGTGCCAGCAGAGGACGGGCTGGGAGGGCCGGGGAGCTGTTTTTT. Its translation: CASRGRAGRAGELFF.

This clone appeared a single time. V and J are TRBV6-5 and TRBJ1-6, with 7 bases identical to TRBD1. The V gene's germline CDR1 is MNHEY and CDR2 SVGAGI. This CDR3 contains 15 residues. V lost 6 bases and J lost 4; bases outside the gene matches: 6. CDR3 sequence (DNA): TGTGCCAGCAGGGGGACAGCAGGATATAATTCACCCCTCCACTTT. Translated, it gives CASRGTAGYNSPLHF.

V and J are TRBV19 and TRBJ2-7; TRBD2 matches at 10 bases. Losses at the gene ends were 4 bases for V and 1 base for J; bases not matched to a gene: 4. CDR1 is LNHDA, CDR2 SQIVND, per germline (reference sequence). This CDR3 is 15 amino acids long. The CDR3: CASSRTSGASYEQYF. The CDR3 DNA follows: TGTGCCAGTAGTAGGACTAGCGGAGCTTCCTACGAGCAGTACTTC.

The chain links TRBV7-2 to TRBJ2-5, with D perhaps matching TRBD1 (5 bases). Germline V gene data show CDR1 as SGHTA and CDR2 as FQGNSA. Deletions cut 1 base from V and 2 bases from J, with 8 bases between. This CDR3 comprises 14 residues. CDR3 amino acids: CASSLDPGQETQYF. In DNA, the CDR3 is TGTGCCAGCAGCTTAGATCCAGGGCAAGAGACCCAGTACTTC.

V and J are TRBV5-4 and TRBJ2-7, with D perhaps assigned TRBD1 or TRBD2 (5 bases each). V lost 3 bases and J 3 bases, leaving 13 bases between the germline ends. CDR3 length: 14 residues. The germline V gene encodes CDR1 SGHNT and CDR2 YYREEE (reference sequence). CDR3 DNA: TGTGCCAGCAGCTCCAACGTGGGGGACTACGAGCAGTACTTC. This gives the protein CASSSNVGDYEQYF.

In this sample, this clone turned up once. The CDR3 spells CASSLVRGGIETQYF. CDR3 bases: TGTGCCAGCAGCTTAGTACGCGGAGGGATCGAGACCCAGTACTTC. The rearrangement uses TRBV11-2 and TRBJ2-5, with a weak D call TRBD2 (6 bases). CDR1 and CDR2 from the germline V gene are SGHAT and FQNNGV. This CDR3 comprises 15 residues. The V gene lost 1 base and the J gene lost 5 bases, with 14 bases spanning the gap.

The V call is TRBV7-6, the J call TRBJ1-2, with 9 bases that match TRBD1. Germline V gene lookup returns CDR1 SGHVS and CDR2 FNYEAQ. V gave up 2 bases and J gave up 4 bases; unmatched junction bases: 8. This CDR3 is built from 16 residues. The CDR3 sequence: CASSLFPGQGIYGYTF. The CDR3 nucleotides are TGTGCCAGCAGCTTATTCCCTGGACAGGGGATCTATGGCTACACCTTC.

The rearrangement joins TRBV6-4 to TRBJ2-3; D unclear. V was cut by 0 bases and J by 7 bases, with 11 bases left in between. CDR1 and CDR2 from the germline V gene are MRHNA and SNTAGT. The CDR3 extends over 14 amino acids. The CDR3 DNA follows: TGTGCCAGCAGTGACTCGATCCCAAAATATACGCAGTATTTT. Amino acids: CASSDSIPKYTQYF.

The chain carries TRBV25-1 and TRBJ2-5, with 9 bases identical to TRBD1. J was trimmed by 4 bases and V by 6 bases; bases with no gene match: 3. Germline CDR1 reads MGHDK; CDR2 reads SYGVNS. The CDR3 runs 13 residues. CDR3: CASRVDRGETQYF. Here the CDR3 DNA reads TGTGCCAGCAGGGTGGACAGGGGAGAGACCCAGTACTTC.

V usage is TRBV7-6 and J usage is TRBJ1-2; no clear D gene. V was cut by 0 bases and J by 6 bases, with 11 bases left in between. The CDR3 is 14 amino acids. The germline gives CDR1 SGHVS, CDR2 FNYEAQ. The CDR3: CASSLALGLDGYTF. The DNA of the CDR3 is TGTGCCAGCAGCTTAGCGCTAGGTTTGGATGGCTACACCTTC. The whole variable domain, filled in from reference TRBV7-6 and TRBJ1-2, reads GAGVSQSPRYKVTKRGQDVALRCDPISGHVSLYWYRQALGQGPEFLTYFNYEAQQDKSGLPNDRFSAERPEGSISTLTIQRTEQRDSAMYRCASSLALGLDGYTFGSGTRLTVV.

The chain couples TRBV7-2 to TRBJ1-2; the match to TRBD1 covers 7 bases. V trimming: 7 bases; J trimming: 4 bases; junction bases outside the gene matches: 6. CDR3 length: 13 residues. CDR1 is SGHTA and CDR2 is FQGNSA in the germline V gene. The CDR3 DNA is TGTGCCAGCAAACAAGACAGGGCCTATGGCTACACCTTC. This encodes CASKQDRAYGYTF. The whole variable domain, remainder taken from reference TRBV7-2 and TRBJ1-2, is GAGVSQSPSNKVTEKGKDVELRCDPISGHTALYWYRQSLGQGLEFLIYFQGNSAPDKSGLPSDRFSAERTGGSVSTLTIQRTQQEDSAVYLCASKQDRAYGYTFGSGTRLTVV.

The V and J genes are TRBV6-5 and TRBJ2-7; 8 bases align to TRBD2. J lost 5 bases, V lost 10 bases, and 10 bases had no gene match. Germline V CDR1 and CDR2: MNHEY, SVGAGI. This CDR3 is built from 13 residues. The CDR3 bases are TGTGCCACCGGGGGACTAGTCCCCCACGAGCAGTACTTC. Translation: CATGGLVPHEQYF.

The rearrangement uses TRBV9 and TRBJ2-1, with a possible D match to TRBD2 (5 bases). V was clipped by 4 bases and J by 1 base, with 12 bases between them. Germline V gene sequence: CDR1 SGDLS, CDR2 YYNGEE. The CDR3 covers 15 residues. The CDR3: CASSRTAPSYNEQFF. The CDR3 coding sequence is TGTGCCAGCAGCAGGACTGCTCCATCCTACAATGAGCAGTTCTTC.

This clone was picked up one time. The chain's CDR3 is CAIRDRVGEQYF. The CDR3 DNA is TGTGCCATCAGGGACAGGGTGGGAGAGCAGTACTTC. The J gene is TRBJ2-7, the V gene TRBV10-3; 8 bases line up with TRBD1. Germline-derived CDR1 and CDR2 are ENHRY and SYGVKD. The CDR3 totals 12 residues. The J segment lost 7 bases and the V segment lost 6 bases, leaving 5 bases of the junction unmatched.

This chain uses TRBV5-8 with TRBJ2-2; 11 bases are a match to TRBD1. CDR3 length: 16 residues. The junction had 4 bases not matched to a gene; V was cut back by 3 bases and J by 3 bases. Looked up from germline, CDR1 is SGHTS and CDR2 is YDEGEE. The CDR3 loop reads CASSSGQGGDTGELFF. The CDR3 nucleotides are TGTGCCAGCAGCTCGGGACAGGGGGGCGACACCGGGGAGCTGTTTTTT.

The V and J genes are TRBV10-1 and TRBJ2-3, with 7 bases fitting TRBD2. V trimming: 6 bases; J trimming: 1 base; junction bases outside the gene matches: 4. Germline values: CDR1 WNHNN, CDR2 SYGVQD (reference sequence). This CDR3 has 14 amino acids. CDR3 nucleotide sequence: TGCGCCAGCAGCCTACTAGCGCGCACAGATACGCAGTATTTT. This encodes CASSLLARTDTQYF.

This clone turned up a few times. This chain joins TRBV6-1 and TRBJ2-7; D may be TRBD2 (5 bases). V gave up 10 bases and J gave up 3 bases, with 16 bases separating them. Germline V CDR1 and CDR2: MNHNS, SASEGT. The CDR3 loop spans 13 amino acids. The CDR3 DNA follows: TGTGCCACCCAGAACCGGGGTATCTACGAGCAGTACTTC. It encodes CATQNRGIYEQYF.